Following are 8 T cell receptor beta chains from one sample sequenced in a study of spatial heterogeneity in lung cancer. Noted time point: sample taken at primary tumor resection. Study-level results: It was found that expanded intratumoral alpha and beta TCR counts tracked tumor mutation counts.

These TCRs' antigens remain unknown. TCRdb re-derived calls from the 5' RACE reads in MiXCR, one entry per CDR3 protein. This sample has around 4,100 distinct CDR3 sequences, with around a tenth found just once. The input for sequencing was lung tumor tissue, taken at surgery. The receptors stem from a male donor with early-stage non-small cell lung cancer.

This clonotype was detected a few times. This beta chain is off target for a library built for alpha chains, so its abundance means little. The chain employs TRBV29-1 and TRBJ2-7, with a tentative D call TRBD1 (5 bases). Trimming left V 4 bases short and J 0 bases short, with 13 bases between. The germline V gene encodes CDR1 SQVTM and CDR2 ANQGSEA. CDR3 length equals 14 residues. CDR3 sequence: CSVGRQSSSYEQYF. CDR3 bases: TGCAGCGTTGGAAGACAGTCGAGCTCCTACGAGCAGTACTTC.

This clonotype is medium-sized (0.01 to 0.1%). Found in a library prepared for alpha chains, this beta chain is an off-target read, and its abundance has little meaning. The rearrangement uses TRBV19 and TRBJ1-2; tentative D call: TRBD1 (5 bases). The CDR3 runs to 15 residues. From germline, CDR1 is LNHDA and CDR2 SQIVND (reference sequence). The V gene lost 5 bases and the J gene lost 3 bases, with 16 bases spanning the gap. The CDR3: CASSRLGGLDYGYTF. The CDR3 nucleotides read TGTGCCAGTAGTCGTCTTGGGGGTTTAGACTATGGCTACACCTTC.

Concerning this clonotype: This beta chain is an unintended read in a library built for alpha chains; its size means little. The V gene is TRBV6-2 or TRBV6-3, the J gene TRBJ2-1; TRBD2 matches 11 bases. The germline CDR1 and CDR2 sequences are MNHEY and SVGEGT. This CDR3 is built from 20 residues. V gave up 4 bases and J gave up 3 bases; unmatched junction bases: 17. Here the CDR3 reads CASSSGFRPGLAVIYNEQFF. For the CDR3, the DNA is TGTGCCAGCAGTTCAGGATTCAGGCCGGGACTAGCGGTTATCTACAATGAGCAGTTCTTC.

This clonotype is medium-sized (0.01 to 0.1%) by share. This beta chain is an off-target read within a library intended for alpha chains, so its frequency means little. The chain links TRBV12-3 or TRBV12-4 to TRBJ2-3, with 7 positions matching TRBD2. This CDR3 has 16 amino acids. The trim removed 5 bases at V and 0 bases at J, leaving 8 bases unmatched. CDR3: CASSPGGEGSTDTQYF. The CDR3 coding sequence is TGTGCCAGCAGTCCCGGAGGGGAGGGGAGCACAGATACGCAGTATTTT.

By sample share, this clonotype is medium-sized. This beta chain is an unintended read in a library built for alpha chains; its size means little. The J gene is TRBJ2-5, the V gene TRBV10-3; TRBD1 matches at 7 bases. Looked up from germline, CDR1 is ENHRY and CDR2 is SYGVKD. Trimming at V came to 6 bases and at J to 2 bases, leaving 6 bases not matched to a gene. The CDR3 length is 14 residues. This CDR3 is CAISAPGQQETQYF. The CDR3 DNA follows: TGTGCCATCAGCGCTCCGGGACAGCAAGAGACCCAGTACTTC.

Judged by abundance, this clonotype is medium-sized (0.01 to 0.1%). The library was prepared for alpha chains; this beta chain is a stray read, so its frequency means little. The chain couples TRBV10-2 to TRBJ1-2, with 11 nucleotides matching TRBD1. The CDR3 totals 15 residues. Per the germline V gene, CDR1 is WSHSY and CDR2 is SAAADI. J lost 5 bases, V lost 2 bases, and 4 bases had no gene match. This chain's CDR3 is CASSEPRDRGYGYTF. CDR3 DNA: TGCGCCAGCAGTGAGCCCCGGGACAGGGGGTATGGCTACACCTTC.

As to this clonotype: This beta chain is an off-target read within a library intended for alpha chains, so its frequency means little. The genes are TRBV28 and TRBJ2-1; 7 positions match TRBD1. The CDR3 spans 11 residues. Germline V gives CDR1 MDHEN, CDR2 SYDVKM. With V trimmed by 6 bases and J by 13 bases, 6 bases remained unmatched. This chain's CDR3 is CASRTGDRQFF. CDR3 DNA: TGTGCCAGCAGAACCGGGGACAGACAGTTCTTC. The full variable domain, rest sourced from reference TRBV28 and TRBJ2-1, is DVKVTQSSRYLVKRTGEKVFLECVQDMDHENMFWYRQDPGLGLRLIYFSYDVKMKEKGDIPEGYSVSREKKERFSLILESASTNQTSMYLCASRTGDRQFFGPGTRLTVL.

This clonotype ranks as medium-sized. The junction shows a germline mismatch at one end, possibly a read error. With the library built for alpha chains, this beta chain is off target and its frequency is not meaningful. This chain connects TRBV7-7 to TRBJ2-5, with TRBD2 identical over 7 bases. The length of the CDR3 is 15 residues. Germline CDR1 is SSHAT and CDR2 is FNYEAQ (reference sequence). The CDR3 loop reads CASSLEAGAGETQYF. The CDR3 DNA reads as TGTGCTAGCAGCTTAGAGGCGGGAGCAGGCGAGACCCAGTACTTC.